Presented here are 10 T cell receptor beta chains from one specimen sequenced in a study of blood T cell repertoires in COVID-19. Clones were sequenced by immunoSEQ multiplex PCR, and TCRdb holds only the in-frame ones, with some missing. This sample has roughly 140,000 clones, with more than 80% found just once. The sequenced material came from peripheral blood. These receptors were taken from a man between 70 and 80 years old with acute or convalescent COVID-19.

This chain links TRBV9 with TRBJ2-1, with 9 bases matching TRBD1. The CDR3 covers 14 residues. Germline-derived CDR1 and CDR2 are SGDLS and YYNGEE. J gave up 8 bases and V 0 bases, and 3 bases lay outside the gene matches. CDR3 bases: TGTGCCAGCAGCGTAGCGGGACAGGGAGATGAGCAGTTCTTC. Protein product: CASSVAGQGDEQFF. Drawing the rest from reference TRBV9 and TRBJ2-1, the complete variable domain is DSGVTQTPKHLITATGQRVTLRCSPRSGDLSVYWYQQSLDQGLQFLIQYYNGEERAKGNILERFSAQQFPDLHSELNLSSLELGDSALYFCASSVAGQGDEQFFGPGTRLTVL.

The rearrangement joins TRBV28 to TRBJ1-5; no firm D call. Trimming took 8 bases from V and 1 from J, leaving 3 bases between them. CDR1 is MDHEN, CDR2 SYDVKM, per germline. The CDR3 runs to 11 residues. CDR3 DNA sequence: TGTGCCAGCGCGAGCAATCAGCCCCAGCATTTT. Its protein product is CASASNQPQHF.

The rearrangement joins TRBV6-5 to TRBJ2-7; tentatively, D is TRBD2 (6 bases). CDR1 is MNHEY and CDR2 is SVGAGI in the germline V gene. With 8 bases removed from V and 6 bases from J, the gap between germline ends came to 20 bases. The CDR3 contains 14 residues. Here the CDR3 reads CASPGGTVPGEQYF. The CDR3 nucleotides are TGTGCCAGCCCTGGGGGGACCGTACCCGGCGAGCAGTACTTC.

The CDR3 sequence: CAKRTYEQYF. CDR3 in DNA: TGTGCCAAGAGAACCTACGAGCAGTACTTC. This chain connects TRBV15 to TRBJ2-7; D ambiguous. CDR1 is LNHNV, CDR2 YYDKDF, per germline (reference sequence). The V end lost 10 bases, the J end lost 2 bases, and 6 bases lay between the germline ends. This CDR3 is 10 amino acids long.

The chain is built from TRBV18 and TRBJ2-1; TRBD1 matches at 7 bases. Looked up from germline, CDR1 is KGHSH and CDR2 is LQKENI. The V segment lost 3 bases and the J segment 6 bases; nucleotides outside the gene matches: 8. CDR3 length: 15 amino acids. CDR3 nucleotides: TGTGCCAGCTCACCTGGGACAGTCGAATCCAATGAGCAGTTCTTC. It translates to CASSPGTVESNEQFF.

This chain uses TRBV9 with TRBJ2-1; D possibly corresponds to TRBD2 (6 bases). This CDR3 is built from 16 residues. The V gene's germline CDR1 is SGDLS and CDR2 YYNGEE. V lost 3 bases to trimming and J lost 1 base, with 14 bases between them. The CDR3 coding sequence is TGTGCCAGCAGCGCCGGAGGGGCTGGGTCCTACAATGAGCAGTTCTTC. Residues: CASSAGGAGSYNEQFF.

The chain links TRBV4-2 to TRBJ2-3, with 12 bases fitting TRBD2. Trimming at V came to 0 bases and at J to 5 bases, leaving 6 bases not matched to a gene. The CDR3 is 17 amino acids. Germline lookup yields CDR1 LGHNA and CDR2 YNFKEQ. CDR3 nucleotide sequence: TGTGCCAGCAGCCAAGAACCTAGCGGGGGGGCCAGAGATACGCAGTATTTT. Protein product: CASSQEPSGGARDTQYF.

This chain uses TRBV5-4 with TRBJ1-1; D is perhaps TRBD1 (6 bases). V was shortened by 0 bases and J by 2 bases, with 14 bases between the two germline ends. Germline CDR1 reads SGHNT; CDR2 reads YYREEE (reference sequence). The CDR3 covers 16 residues. The CDR3 DNA sequence: TGTGCCAGCAGCTTGGACACCAGGGGAGTTAACACTGAAGCTTTCTTT. It codes for CASSLDTRGVNTEAFF.

The CDR3 is CRQAGNTEAFF. The CDR3 region has the DNA TGCAGGCAGGCAGGGAACACTGAAGCTTTCTTT. The rearrangement joins TRBV20-1 to TRBJ1-1; D unclear. The germline gives CDR1 DFQATT, CDR2 SNEGSKA (reference sequence). The length of the CDR3 is 11 residues.

The table lists this clone with a few counts. The chain joins TRBV5-6 to TRBJ1-2; 8 positions agree with TRBD1. The CDR3 length is 13 residues. V trimming: 4 bases; J trimming: 6 bases; junction bases outside the gene matches: 5. Looked up from germline, CDR1 is SGHDT and CDR2 is YYEEEE. The DNA of the CDR3 is TGTGCCAGCAGCGCGGACAGGGCCAATGGCTACACCTTC. Its translation: CASSADRANGYTF. The full variable domain, completed using reference TRBV5-6 and TRBJ1-2, is DAGVTQSPTHLIKTRGQQVTLRCSPKSGHDTVSWYQQALGQGPQFIFQYYEEEERQRGNFPDRFSGHQFPNYSSELNVNALLLGDSALYLCASSADRANGYTFGSGTRLTVV.